Following are 6 T cell receptor beta chains from one sample sequenced in a study of cytomegalovirus exposure and HLA in healthy donors (dated by TCRdb to 2017 to 2019). Receptor amplification or capture employed the immunoSEQ multiplex PCR assay. The multiplex PCR relied on a mix of 60 forward primers for TCR Vbeta segments and 13 reverse primers for TCR Jbeta segments. Entries here come from immuneACCESS through TCRdb and include only in-frame sequences with V and J called. Some clones fail to appear in such tables; in the studies checked, an unresolved V gene covers under half of the shortfall, and the cause of the remainder is unknown. The sample data list 250,000 to 350,000 clones, and around 80% of these were observed just once. The ten most abundant clones make up about 0.28% of the sample. Sequenced input: PBMCs. Receptors were obtained from a girl aged 2-10 years in good health and CMV-seronegative.

This clone appeared a single time. The chain couples TRBV5-1 to TRBJ2-7; 10 nucleotides line up with TRBD1. The CDR3 has 16 residues. Germline lookup yields CDR1 SGHRS and CDR2 YFSETQ. J was trimmed by 7 bases and V by 0 bases; bases with no gene match: 10. CDR3 residues: CASSLGPGTGALEQYF. DNA for the CDR3: TGCGCCAGCAGCTTGGGTCCGGGGACAGGGGCCCTGGAGCAGTACTTC.

The rearrangement joins TRBV10-3 to TRBJ2-1, with D maybe TRBD1 (7 bases). This CDR3 comprises 13 residues. Germline assignment: CDR1 ENHRY and CDR2 SYGVKD. V lost 10 bases to trimming and J lost 2 bases, with 12 bases between them. CDR3 protein: CATAGQPYNEQFF. In DNA form, the CDR3 reads TGTGCCACCGCGGGACAGCCCTACAATGAGCAGTTCTTC.

This clone occurred a few times. This sequence joins TRBV19 and TRBJ1-1; TRBD1 agrees at 7 bases. Trimming took 7 bases from V and 5 from J; bases not matched to a gene: 7. The CDR3 consists of 13 residues. The germline gives CDR1 LNHDA, CDR2 SQIVND (reference sequence). CDR3 DNA sequence: TGTGCCAGTACTGTAGGGGGCATAACTGAAGCTTTCTTT. Encoded protein: CASTVGGITEAFF.

The V call is TRBV9, the J call TRBJ2-5, with 12 bases lining up with TRBD2. CDR3 length: 16 amino acids. Germline trimming cut 3 bases from V and 1 base from J; bases unmatched to any gene: 4. Looked up from germline, CDR1 is SGDLS and CDR2 is YYNGEE. Here the CDR3 reads CASSAGTSGFQETQYF. CDR3 DNA sequence: TGTGCCAGCAGCGCCGGGACTAGCGGGTTCCAAGAGACCCAGTACTTC.

J is TRBJ2-2 and V is TRBV18, with TRBD2 as a possible D gene (6 bases). The ends were cut back, 3 bases at V and 0 bases at J, with 8 bases in the middle. The V gene's germline CDR1 is KGHSH and CDR2 LQKENI. The CDR3 contains 15 residues. This CDR3 reads CASSPSGANTGELFF. CDR3 coding DNA: TGTGCCAGCTCACCTAGCGGAGCGAACACCGGGGAGCTGTTTTTT.

The rearrangement uses TRBV5-1 and TRBJ2-7; TRBD2 might be the D (6 bases). Germline CDR1 is SGHRS and CDR2 is YFSETQ. V dropped 0 bases and J dropped 2 bases, with 15 bases sitting between them. The CDR3 has 16 residues. CDR3 bases: TGCGCCAGCAGCTTGGGGATAGCGGTGAGGCCCTACGAGCAGTACTTC. This codes for CASSLGIAVRPYEQYF.